The 2 T cell receptor beta chains given below trace back to one sample, sequenced in a study of cytomegalovirus exposure and HLA in healthy donors. This PCR relied on a set of 60 Vbeta primers and 13 Jbeta primers. Assay: immunoSEQ multiplex PCR; the TCRdb copy retains only in-frame clones and omits some. The sample records about 180,000 clones, 60% to 85% being singletons. Material: PBMCs. These receptor sequences come from a male donor in good health and CMV-seronegative.

This clone was recorded only once. This CDR3 is CASSPWDTPTLHF. The CDR3 DNA follows: TGTGCCAGCAGCCCCTGGGACACTCCGACCCTCCACTTT. The V call is TRBV5-4, the J call TRBJ1-6; tentatively, D is TRBD1 (6 bases). The CDR3 is 13 residues long. V gave up 4 bases and J gave up 14 bases, with 16 bases separating them. Germline CDR1 and CDR2: SGHNT and YYREEE (reference sequence). The full variable domain, its missing parts supplied by reference TRBV5-4 and TRBJ1-6, is ETGVTQSPTHLIKTRGQQVTLRCSSQSGHNTVSWYQQALGQGPQFIFQYYREEENGRGNFPPRFSGLQFPNYSSELNVNALELDDSALYLCASSPWDTPTLHFGNGTRLTVT.

V and J are TRBV5-1 and TRBJ2-2; the D is unclear. Germline V lookup: CDR1 SGHRS, CDR2 YFSETQ. Trimming shortened V by 8 bases and J by 2 bases, and 19 bases separated the two germline ends. The CDR3 length is 16 residues. The CDR3 reads CASYPAPRLNTGELFF. CDR3 DNA sequence: TGCGCCAGTTACCCCGCGCCTAGGCTAAACACCGGGGAGCTGTTTTTT. The full variable domain, in which reference TRBV5-1 and TRBJ2-2 provide the parts outside the CDR3, is KAGVTQTPRYLIKTRGQQVTLSCSPISGHRSVSWYQQTPGQGLQFLFEYFSETQRNKGNFPGRFSGRQFSNSRSEMNVSTLELGDSALYLCASYPAPRLNTGELFFGEGSRLTVL.